Listed here are 27 T cell receptor beta chains from one sample, sequenced in a study of blood T cell repertoires in COVID-19. Profiling relied on immunoSEQ multiplex PCR, and the TCRdb table lists in-frame clones only, not all of them. The table has around 260,000 clones, 80% to 85% seen once. Input material: peripheral blood. The receptors were sampled from a person aged 65 to 85 with COVID-19, enrolled during active disease.

The rearrangement joins TRBV3-1 (or the pseudogene TRBV3-2) to TRBJ1-2; D call uncertain. Trimming removed 3 bases from V and 2 bases from J, with 10 bases in between. Per germline, CDR1 LGHDT and CDR2 YNNKEL (reference sequence). The CDR3 is 14 amino acids. The CDR3 region has the DNA TGTGCCAGCAGCCACCCAACAGTGAACTATGGCTACACCTTC. Amino acids: CASSHPTVNYGYTF.

The chain links TRBV9 to TRBJ2-2, with TRBD2 matching over 11 bases. Trimming at V came to 0 bases and at J to 7 bases, leaving 8 bases not matched to a gene. The length of the CDR3 is 17 residues. The germline V gene encodes CDR1 SGDLS and CDR2 YYNGEE. CDR3 region: CASSVGSGRAVDGELFF. For the CDR3, the DNA is TGTGCCAGCAGCGTAGGTAGCGGGAGGGCCGTCGACGGGGAGCTGTTTTTT.

The chain joins TRBV5-1 to TRBJ1-4; 7 bases fit TRBD1. Germline trimming cut 3 bases from V and 6 bases from J; bases unmatched to any gene: 8. In germline, CDR1 is SGHRS, CDR2 YFSETQ. CDR3 size: 15 residues. CDR3 DNA: TGCGCCAGCAGCTGGCAGACAGGGTCGGATGAAAAACTGTTTTTT. Amino acids: CASSWQTGSDEKLFF.

A few counts support this clone. This sequence joins TRBV6-5 and TRBJ2-7, with D tentatively TRBD2 (5 bases). This CDR3 is built from 13 residues. Germline CDR1 reads MNHEY; CDR2 reads SVGAGI. The V end lost 5 bases, the J end lost 9 bases, and 17 bases lay between the germline ends. CDR3 nucleotides: TGTGCCAGCAGTACTACGGGGATACGTCGGCAGTACTTC. Translation gives CASSTTGIRRQYF.

This clone was seen more than once but under ten times. The rearrangement uses TRBV5-4 and TRBJ2-1; D unresolved. This CDR3 contains 13 residues. V lost 0 bases and J 6 bases, leaving 7 bases between the germline ends. The germline gives CDR1 SGHNT, CDR2 YYREEE (reference sequence). CDR3 nucleotide sequence: TGTGCCAGCAGCTTGGACGAGGCCAATGAGCAGTTCTTC. Amino acid sequence: CASSLDEANEQFF.

The chain is built from TRBV12-3 or TRBV12-4 and TRBJ1-1; D is undetermined. Deletions cut 7 bases from V and 1 base from J, with 10 bases between. CDR3 length: 13 amino acids. The CDR3 protein is CASTRLSNTEAFF. The CDR3 region has the DNA TGTGCCAGCACCAGACTTTCGAACACTGAAGCTTTCTTT.

The chain has TRBV29-1 and TRBJ2-7; possible D gene TRBD1, 6 bases. Germline CDR1 reads SQVTM; CDR2 reads ANQGSEA. V was shortened by 7 bases and J by 3 bases, with 13 bases between the two germline ends. The CDR3 sequence is 12 residues long. CDR3 coding DNA: TGCAGCGCCGGACAGACGATCTACGAGCAGTACTTC. This encodes CSAGQTIYEQYF.

The gene calls are TRBV7-2 and TRBJ2-5; weak D call: TRBD2 (5 bases). CDR3 length: 15 residues. V gave up 6 bases and J gave up 1 base, with 15 bases separating them. Germline CDR1 reads SGHTA; CDR2 reads FQGNSA. The DNA of the CDR3 is TGTGCCAGCAGACTTAGCGCGATCGGCCAAGAGACCCAGTACTTC. It specifies CASRLSAIGQETQYF. The full variable domain, its missing parts supplied by reference TRBV7-2 and TRBJ2-5, is GAGVSQSPSNKVTEKGKDVELRCDPISGHTALYWYRQSLGQGLEFLIYFQGNSAPDKSGLPSDRFSAERTGGSVSTLTIQRTQQEDSAVYLCASRLSAIGQETQYFGPGTRLLVL.

V usage is TRBV25-1 and J usage is TRBJ1-6; no definite D call. The CDR3 sequence is 13 residues long. V was shortened by 0 bases and J by 10 bases, with 7 bases between the two germline ends. The germline V gene encodes CDR1 MGHDK and CDR2 SYGVNS. The CDR3 DNA sequence: TGTGCCAGCAGTGAATATCAGGAATCACCCCTCCACTTT. The encoded protein is CASSEYQESPLHF. Supplemented by reference TRBV25-1 and TRBJ1-6, the full variable domain reads EADIYQTPRYLVIGTGKKITLECSQTMGHDKMYWYQQDPGMELHLIHYSYGVNSTEKGDLSSESTVSRIRTEHFPLTLESARPSHTSQYLCASSEYQESPLHFGNGTRLTVT.

This rearrangement joins TRBV30 to TRBJ1-1; D might be TRBD1 (5 bases). Germline CDR1 and CDR2: GTSNPN and SVGIG (reference sequence). V gave up 2 bases and J gave up 7 bases, with 14 bases separating them. CDR3 size: 13 residues. DNA for the CDR3: TGTGCCTGGAGTTTATCCGATCAGGGTGAAGCTTTCTTT. Encoded protein: CAWSLSDQGEAFF.

The V call is TRBV7-8, the J call TRBJ2-2; D is possibly TRBD2 (5 bases). V was trimmed by 5 bases and J by 7 bases, leaving 11 bases between them. From germline, CDR1 is SGHVS and CDR2 FQNEAQ. This CDR3 has 13 amino acids. CDR3 sequence reads: CASSPHGNGELFF. CDR3 sequence (DNA): TGTGCCAGCAGCCCCCACGGGAACGGGGAGCTGTTTTTT.

This clone was counted once. The rearrangement links TRBV7-9 to TRBJ1-5; D gene ambiguous. The CDR3 loop spans 15 amino acids. Between the trimmed V and J ends, which lost 2 bases and 9 bases, there was a span of 17 bases. Germline V gives CDR1 SEHNR, CDR2 FQNEAQ (reference sequence). As DNA, the CDR3 is TGTGCCAGCAGCTTATTCCGAGGATACGCCGGGCCCCAGCATTTT. Protein: CASSLFRGYAGPQHF.

The chain is built from TRBV19 and TRBJ1-5, with D perhaps TRBD1 (5 bases). Trimming left V 5 bases short and J 4 bases short, with 12 bases between. The germline V gene has CDR1 LNHDA and CDR2 SQIVND (reference sequence). This CDR3 has 14 amino acids. CDR3 residues: CASSAWTQNQPQHF. CDR3 coding DNA: TGTGCCAGTAGTGCCTGGACACAGAATCAGCCCCAGCATTTT. Combining the CDR3 with reference TRBV19 and TRBJ1-5 gives the whole variable domain DGGITQSPKYLFRKEGQNVTLSCEQNLNHDAMYWYRQDPGQGLRLIYYSQIVNDFQKGDIAEGYSVSREKKESFPLTVTSAQKNPTAFYLCASSAWTQNQPQHFGDGTRLSIL.

The chain uses TRBV24-1 and TRBJ2-2, with TRBD1 matching over 12 bases. Germline V gene data show CDR1 as KGHDR and CDR2 as SFDVKD. This CDR3 comprises 15 residues. J lost 6 bases, V lost 7 bases, and 5 bases had no gene match. Here the CDR3 reads CATSGTGGFSGELFF. Here the CDR3 DNA reads TGTGCCACCAGCGGGACAGGGGGCTTTTCCGGGGAGCTGTTTTTT.

The chain employs TRBV4-3 and TRBJ2-1; D is uncertain. Trimming removed 1 base from V and 9 bases from J, with 13 bases in between. Germline V gene sequence: CDR1 LGHNA, CDR2 YSLEER. This CDR3 comprises 14 residues. DNA of the CDR3: TGCGCCAGCAGCCAAGCTTCTATCATCGGTGAGCAGTTCTTC. It translates to CASSQASIIGEQFF.

The chain has TRBV18 and TRBJ2-3; 10 bases match TRBD2. The CDR3 runs 16 residues. J was trimmed by 6 bases and V by 1 base; bases with no gene match: 7. CDR1 and CDR2 (germline): KGHSH, LQKENI. As DNA, the CDR3 is TGTGCCAGCTCACCACGGACTAGCGGTGCGGATGATACGCAGTATTTT. It is translated as CASSPRTSGADDTQYF.

This clone was counted between two and nine times. This chain links TRBV7-9 with TRBJ2-1; perhaps TRBD1 as D (6 bases). V was cut by 5 bases and J by 5 bases, with 16 bases left in between. The CDR3 is 15 amino acids. From germline, CDR1 is SEHNR and CDR2 FQNEAQ (reference sequence). The CDR3 DNA reads TGTGCCAGCAGCCAGGGTCAGGGGTTTAACAATGAGCAGTTCTTC. The encoded protein is CASSQGQGFNNEQFF. The complete variable domain, with remaining parts taken from reference TRBV7-9 and TRBJ2-1, reads DTGVSQNPRHKITKRGQNVTFRCDPISEHNRLYWYRQTLGQGPEFLTYFQNEAQLEKSRLLSDRFSAERPKGSFSTLEIQRTEQGDSAMYLCASSQGQGFNNEQFFGPGTRLTVL.

This chain connects TRBV19 to TRBJ2-4; D perhaps matches TRBD1 (6 bases). V was shortened by 4 bases and J by 0 bases, with 13 bases between the two germline ends. The CDR3 extends over 16 amino acids. Germline V lookup: CDR1 LNHDA, CDR2 SQIVND (reference sequence). CDR3 sequence: CASSSLGTKAKNIQYF. The DNA for the CDR3 is TGTGCCAGTAGTAGCCTCGGGACAAAAGCCAAAAACATTCAGTACTTC.

This chain links TRBV7-2 with TRBJ2-7; 12 bases match TRBD2. Trimming at V came to 1 base and at J to 2 bases, leaving 6 bases not matched to a gene. The V gene's germline CDR1 is SGHTA and CDR2 FQGNSA. The CDR3 loop spans 17 amino acids. CDR3 loop: CASSLGLAGVQAYEQYF. The CDR3 nucleotides read TGTGCCAGCAGCTTAGGACTAGCGGGAGTTCAAGCCTACGAGCAGTACTTC.

This clone was found a few times. The chain carries TRBV2 and TRBJ2-1; 9 bases agree with TRBD1. V lost 6 bases to trimming and J lost 6 bases; unmatched junction nucleotides: 3. The CDR3 loop spans 13 amino acids. Germline V gene lookup returns CDR1 SNHLY and CDR2 FYNNEI. The CDR3 sequence is CASRQTGGNEQFF. DNA for the CDR3: TGTGCCAGCAGACAGACAGGGGGCAATGAGCAGTTCTTC. Supplemented by reference TRBV2 and TRBJ2-1, the full variable domain reads EPEVTQTPSHQVTQMGQEVILRCVPISNHLYFYWYRQILGQKVEFLVSFYNNEISEKSEIFDDQFSVERPDGSNFTLKIRSTKLEDSAMYFCASRQTGGNEQFFGPGTRLTVL.

The gene calls are TRBV13 and TRBJ2-3, with TRBD2 matching 7 bases. The V gene's germline CDR1 is PRHDT and CDR2 FYEKMQ (reference sequence). Unmatched junction bases numbered 7, after V lost 3 bases and J lost 1 base. CDR3 length equals 16 residues. The DNA of the CDR3 is TGTGCCAGCAGCTTTCTGCGGGACTACGGCACAGATACGCAGTATTTT. Translation: CASSFLRDYGTDTQYF. The variable domain in full, with the rest retrieved from reference TRBV13 and TRBJ2-3, is AAGVIQSPRHLIKEKRETATLKCYPIPRHDTVYWYQQGPGQDPQFLISFYEKMQSDKGSIPDRFSAQQFSDYHSELNMSSLELGDSALYFCASSFLRDYGTDTQYFGPGTRLTVL.

The DNA of the CDR3 is TGTGCCAGCAGTGGGCAGGGGAACACCGGGGAGCTGTTTTTT. Translating it yields CASSGQGNTGELFF. The rearrangement joins TRBV6-4 to TRBJ2-2, with D perhaps TRBD1 (5 bases). Germline values: CDR1 MRHNA, CDR2 SNTAGT. The CDR3 consists of 14 residues. The germline V and J ends were trimmed by 4 bases and 1 base, with 7 bases remaining between them.

J is TRBJ1-5 and V is TRBV28, with 12 nucleotides matching TRBD1. The CDR3 length is 19 residues. V gave up 7 bases and J gave up 4 bases; unmatched junction bases: 17. CDR1 MDHEN and CDR2 SYDVKM come from the germline V gene. The DNA for the CDR3 is TGTGCCAGCACCCAGGGGGGGAGGGGACAGGGGGCGGGAAATCAGCCCCAGCATTTT. Translated, it gives CASTQGGRGQGAGNQPQHF.

The V and J genes are TRBV29-1 and TRBJ2-1, with a weak D call TRBD1 (6 bases). CDR3 length: 15 amino acids. V gave up 4 bases and J gave up 7 bases, with 20 bases separating them. Germline V gives CDR1 SQVTM, CDR2 ANQGSEA. CDR3 bases: TGCAGCGTTGGGTGGGGGCTTACCGTATTTAATGAGCAGTTCTTC. This sequence encodes CSVGWGLTVFNEQFF.

The chain recombines TRBV7-2 with TRBJ2-1, with a possible D match to TRBD2 (6 bases). The germline CDR1 and CDR2 sequences are SGHTA and FQGNSA. V lost 5 bases to trimming and J lost 1 base, with 9 bases between them. The CDR3 runs to 14 residues. The CDR3 bases are TGTGCCAGCAGCGAAGGGACTTCCTACAATGAGCAGTTCTTC. This sequence encodes CASSEGTSYNEQFF.

This chain uses TRBV28 with TRBJ2-7, with 9 bases aligning to TRBD1. The CDR3 covers 16 residues. Germline V CDR1 and CDR2: MDHEN, SYDVKM. Losses at the gene ends were 5 bases for V and 3 bases for J; bases not matched to a gene: 11. The CDR3 region is CASSPPTGGRLYEQYF. The CDR3 DNA reads as TGTGCCAGCAGTCCCCCGACAGGGGGTAGGCTCTACGAGCAGTACTTC. Combining the CDR3 with reference TRBV28 and TRBJ2-7 gives the whole variable domain DVKVTQSSRYLVKRTGEKVFLECVQDMDHENMFWYRQDPGLGLRLIYFSYDVKMKEKGDIPEGYSVSREKKERFSLILESASTNQTSMYLCASSPPTGGRLYEQYFGPGTRLTVT.

The chain is built from TRBV9 and TRBJ1-1; TRBD1 aligns across 10 bases. Per germline, CDR1 SGDLS and CDR2 YYNGEE. CDR3 length: 13 residues. Unmatched junction bases numbered 6, after V lost 2 bases and J lost 11 bases. The CDR3 region has the DNA TGTGCCAGCAGCGTGACAGGGGGCGCGACGGCTTTCTTT. It codes for CASSVTGGATAFF.